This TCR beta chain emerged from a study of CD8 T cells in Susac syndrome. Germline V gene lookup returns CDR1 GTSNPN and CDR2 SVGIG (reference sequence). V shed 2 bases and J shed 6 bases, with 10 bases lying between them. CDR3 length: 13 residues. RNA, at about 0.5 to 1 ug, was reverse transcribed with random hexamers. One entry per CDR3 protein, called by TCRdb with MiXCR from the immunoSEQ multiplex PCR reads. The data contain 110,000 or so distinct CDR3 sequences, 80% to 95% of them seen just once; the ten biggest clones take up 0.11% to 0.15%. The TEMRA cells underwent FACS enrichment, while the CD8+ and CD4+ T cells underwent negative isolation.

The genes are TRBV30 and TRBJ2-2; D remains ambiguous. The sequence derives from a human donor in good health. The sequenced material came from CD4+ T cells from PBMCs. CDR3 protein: CAWSRASAGELFF. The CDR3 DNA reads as TGTGCCTGGAGTCGAGCTAGTGCCGGGGAGCTGTTTTTT.